The 30 T cell receptor beta chains listed next were all sequenced from one sample in a study of molecular identifiers for immune sequencing clone quantification. TCRdb reprocessed the PCR reads with MiXCR, giving one entry per CDR3 protein. The sample holds approximately 550,000 distinct CDR3 sequences; around 25% are singletons and the top ten take 0.7% to 0.9%. Sequencing was performed on naive CD8+ T cells from blood, with Jurkat cell RNA spiked in. Stated subset: FACS-sorted CD8+CD4-CCR7+CD45RA+ naive T cells. The receptors originated from a human donor in good health. Some libraries in this study had Jurkat cell RNA spiked in.

Many counts were recorded for this clonotype. The J gene is TRBJ1-1, the V gene TRBV5-1; 8 bases align to TRBD1. Unmatched junction bases numbered 3, after V lost 2 bases and J lost 6 bases. Germline V gene sequence: CDR1 SGHRS, CDR2 YFSETQ. The CDR3 is 13 amino acids. The CDR3 protein is CASSFLQGAEAFF. As DNA, the CDR3 is TGCGCCAGCAGCTTCTTACAGGGGGCTGAAGCTTTCTTT.

This clonotype was seen repeatedly, ten times or more. This CDR3 is CASSAGQGNQPQHF. The DNA of the CDR3 is TGTGCCAGCAGCGCTGGACAGGGCAATCAGCCCCAGCATTTT. The chain has TRBV7-9 and TRBJ1-5, with TRBD1 matching 7 bases. From germline, CDR1 is SEHNR and CDR2 FQNEAQ (reference sequence). Trimming at V came to 5 bases and at J to 2 bases, leaving 3 bases not matched to a gene. This CDR3 comprises 14 residues.

The rearrangement joins TRBV6-2 or TRBV6-3 to TRBJ2-2; maybe TRBD1 (6 bases). V shed 2 bases and J shed 3 bases, with 13 bases lying between them. The CDR3 contains 16 residues. The V gene's germline CDR1 is MNHEY and CDR2 SVGEGT. The CDR3 DNA sequence: TGTGCCAGCAGTTACGGGGCAGGGGCCGACACCGGGGAGCTGTTTTTT. It specifies CASSYGAGADTGELFF.

V is TRBV10-3 and J is TRBJ2-7, with no clear D. In germline, CDR1 is ENHRY, CDR2 SYGVKD. The CDR3 is made up of 13 amino acids. The ends were cut back, 2 bases at V and 4 bases at J, with 9 bases in the middle. The CDR3 coding sequence is TGTGCCATCAGTGAGCTACGGTCTTACGAGCAGTACTTC. This translates into CAISELRSYEQYF.

This clonotype appeared a few times. In DNA form, the CDR3 reads TGCGCCACCCAAGATGGGCGGTCTGAGGGCTACACCTTC. It specifies CATQDGRSEGYTF. V and J are TRBV10-2 and TRBJ1-2; D call uncertain. V was cut by 10 bases and J by 8 bases, with 20 bases left in between. Germline V gives CDR1 WSHSY, CDR2 SAAADI. This CDR3 is built from 13 residues.

In its sample, this clonotype was seen a few times. The chain couples TRBV19 to TRBJ2-6; no firm D call. The CDR3 consists of 17 residues. V was cut by 10 bases and J by 0 bases, with 19 bases left in between. The germline V gene has CDR1 LNHDA and CDR2 SQIVND (reference sequence). CDR3 DNA sequence: TGTGCCACCTACCCTGGGTCAGAACCCTCTGGGGCCAACGTCCTGACTTTC. Translation: CATYPGSEPSGANVLTF.

The rearrangement links TRBV18 to TRBJ1-1; D perhaps matches TRBD1 (6 bases). Between the trimmed V and J ends, which lost 0 bases and 6 bases, there was a span of 17 bases. This CDR3 is built from 16 residues. Germline CDR1 is KGHSH and CDR2 is LQKENI. CDR3 nucleotides: TGTGCCAGCTCACCACCCCTCGGACAGTCTAGGTCTGAAGCTTTCTTT. Encoded protein: CASSPPLGQSRSEAFF.

This clonotype was picked up a small number of times. V usage is TRBV4-1 and J usage is TRBJ2-1; 9 bases are a match to TRBD1. Germline values: CDR1 MGHRA, CDR2 YSYEKL. With V trimmed by 1 base and J by 7 bases, 14 bases remained unmatched. The CDR3 runs 18 residues. CDR3 bases: TGCGCCAGCAGCCAAGCCGCAGGGGGACAGGGATCGAGTAATGAGCAGTTCTTC. Protein product: CASSQAAGGQGSSNEQFF.

The DNA for the CDR3 is TGTGTTAGCAGCTCAGGTCCGACCTACGAGCAGTACTTC. Translating gives CVSSSGPTYEQYF. The chain has TRBV7-9 and TRBJ2-7, with unresolved D. Germline V lookup: CDR1 SEHNR, CDR2 FQNEAQ (reference sequence). CDR3 length equals 13 residues.

This clonotype showed up just a few times. J is TRBJ2-1 and V is TRBV3-1; possibly TRBD2 for D (5 bases). The CDR3 is made up of 14 amino acids. The ends were cut back, 1 base at V and 6 bases at J, with 10 bases in the middle. Germline V gene lookup returns CDR1 LGHDT and CDR2 YNNKEL (reference sequence). In DNA form, the CDR3 reads TGTGCCAGCAGCCAAGCGGGGTTTTTCAATGAGCAGTTCTTC. Residues: CASSQAGFFNEQFF.

CDR3 coding DNA: TGTGCCTGGAGTCGGACAGCGAACACTGAAGCTTTCTTT. Its translation is CAWSRTANTEAFF. The chain recombines TRBV30 with TRBJ1-1; maybe TRBD1 (6 bases). V lost 2 bases, J lost 1 base, and 8 bases lay in between. This CDR3 contains 13 residues. Germline CDR1 and CDR2: GTSNPN and SVGIG (reference sequence).

This clonotype was detected a few times. This probably arose from a read error, given a far larger clone one base away. The V and J genes are TRBV6-2 or TRBV6-3 and TRBJ2-5, with D hard to call. This CDR3 region has 11 residues. Germline CDR1 is MNHEY and CDR2 is SVGEGT. Trimming took off 6 bases at V and 5 bases at J, with 7 bases between the two ends. CDR3 region: CASRYGETQYF. DNA of the CDR3: TGTGCCAGCAGGTACGGGGAGACCCAGTACTTC.

A note on this clonotype: A much larger clonotype is one base distant, so this may be a read error. The rearrangement links TRBV7-9 to TRBJ1-3, with D unclear. The CDR3 is made up of 15 amino acids. Deletions cut 3 bases from V and 2 bases from J, with 11 bases between. CDR1 SEHNR and CDR2 FQNEAQ come from the germline V gene (reference sequence). The CDR3 nucleotides are TGTGCCAGCAGCTTTCCCACTGGGCCTGGAAACACCATATATTTT. Its translation: CASSFPTGPGNTIYF.

The chain employs TRBV27 and TRBJ1-4, with TRBD1 matching 7 bases. From germline, CDR1 is MNHEY and CDR2 SMNVEV (reference sequence). The junction had 6 bases not matched to a gene; V was cut back by 5 bases and J by 0 bases. The CDR3 covers 16 residues. CDR3 sequence: CASSPTGTTTNEKLFF. The CDR3 DNA reads as TGTGCCAGCAGTCCGACAGGGACTACAACTAATGAAAAACTGTTTTTT.

This clonotype was picked up a small number of times. The rearrangement links TRBV30 to TRBJ2-1; D ambiguous. Trimming took off 0 bases at V and 8 bases at J, with 11 bases between the two ends. The CDR3 covers 13 residues. The germline CDR1 and CDR2 sequences are GTSNPN and SVGIG (reference sequence). The CDR3 sequence: CAWSVLNFHEQFF. Written as DNA, the CDR3 is TGTGCCTGGAGTGTACTTAACTTTCATGAGCAGTTCTTC.

This clonotype was counted between two and nine times. The chain employs TRBV7-6 and TRBJ2-1; 9 bases map to TRBD1. This CDR3 comprises 14 residues. The V segment lost 4 bases and the J segment 6 bases; nucleotides outside the gene matches: 4. CDR1 and CDR2 from the germline V gene are SGHVS and FNYEAQ. For the CDR3, the DNA is TGTGCCAGCAGCTGGGGACAGGGTGGCAATGAGCAGTTCTTC. This gives the protein CASSWGQGGNEQFF.

This clonotype was found many times. The V and J genes are TRBV2 and TRBJ2-3; D gene uncertain. The CDR3 consists of 15 residues. V lost 10 bases, J lost 5 bases, and 22 bases lay in between. The germline gives CDR1 SNHLY, CDR2 FYNNEI. The CDR3 sequence: CATHRVFRSLDTQYF. The CDR3 DNA follows: TGTGCCACCCACCGCGTTTTCCGCAGCTTAGATACGCAGTATTTT.

A note on this clonotype: A much larger clone differs by one base, so this may be a read error. The CDR3 spells CASSGTGNTGAFF. In nucleotides, the CDR3 is TGTGCCAGCAGCGGAACAGGTAACACTGGAGCTTTCTTT. The J gene is TRBJ1-1, the V gene TRBV7-9; tentatively, D is TRBD1 (5 bases). The CDR3 is 13 amino acids. Germline values: CDR1 SEHNR, CDR2 FQNEAQ (reference sequence).

This clonotype has a handful of counts. This may stem from a read error, because a much larger clone lies one nucleotide away. The V gene is TRBV2, the J gene TRBJ1-1; perhaps TRBD1 as D (5 bases). CDR1 is SNHLY and CDR2 is FYNNEI in the germline V gene. This CDR3 is 13 amino acids long. The CDR3 coding sequence is TGTGCCAGCAAGGATAGGGACCTGACTGAAGCTCTCTTT. It encodes CASKDRDLTEALF.

About this clonotype: A much larger clone lies one base from this, so it may be a read error. This chain links TRBV27 with TRBJ2-7, with unresolved D. This CDR3 region has 18 residues. Trimming removed 2 bases at V and 4 bases at J, with 24 bases between. Germline CDR1 is MNHEY and CDR2 is SMNVEV (reference sequence). The CDR3 loop is CASSLPARHSCEVYEQYF. Here the CDR3 DNA reads TGTGCCAGCAGTTTACCAGCGAGACACTCCTGCGAAGTATACGAGCAGTACTTC.

This clonotype was counted ten times or more. This sequence joins TRBV20-1 and TRBJ2-7, with TRBD2 as a possible D gene (5 bases). Germline V gene sequence: CDR1 DFQATT, CDR2 SNEGSKA (reference sequence). The CDR3 is made up of 11 amino acids. Trimming shortened V by 3 bases and J by 5 bases, and 8 bases separated the two germline ends. For the CDR3, the DNA is TGCAGTGCTAGGGACTTGCACGAGCAGTACTTC. It encodes CSARDLHEQYF.

In the case of this clonotype: Just one base apart from a much larger clone, this may be a read error. The chain combines TRBV12-3 or TRBV12-4 with TRBJ2-7, with D unclear. This CDR3 has 13 residues. The CDR3 is CAGSLELDAEQYF. In DNA form, the CDR3 reads TGTGCCGGCAGTTTAGAGTTGGACGCTGAGCAGTACTTC.

This clonotype came up a few times. The chain couples TRBV13 to TRBJ2-7, with D perhaps given as TRBD1 or TRBD2 (6 bases each). CDR3 length: 14 residues. V lost 0 bases and J 7 bases, leaving 13 bases between the germline ends. Germline V gene data show CDR1 as PRHDT and CDR2 as FYEKMQ (reference sequence). The CDR3 region has the DNA TGTGCCAGCAGCTTAGGGCCGGGGGCGGAAGAGCAGTACTTC. It encodes CASSLGPGAEEQYF.

This clonotype was observed many times. V gene TRBV20-1 combines with J gene TRBJ2-7; 8 bases line up with TRBD1. CDR3 length: 12 residues. CDR1 and CDR2 from the germline V gene are DFQATT and SNEGSKA (reference sequence). J gave up 7 bases and V 3 bases, and 5 bases lay outside the gene matches. CDR3 protein: CSARGTGSEQYF. CDR3 in DNA: TGCAGTGCTAGGGGGACAGGAAGTGAGCAGTACTTC.

The chain links TRBV12-3 or TRBV12-4 to TRBJ2-7; D may be TRBD1 or TRBD2 (6 bases each). This CDR3 has 16 residues. V was pared by 1 base and J by 3 bases, with 16 bases between. The chain's CDR3 is CASSLGGGPPFYEQYF. CDR3 coding DNA: TGTGCCAGCAGTTTAGGAGGGGGGCCCCCTTTCTACGAGCAGTACTTC.

This clonotype has a count of ten or more. This chain uses TRBV14 with TRBJ2-3; TRBD2 matches at 9 bases. The CDR3 loop spans 15 amino acids. Germline values: CDR1 SGHDN, CDR2 FVKESK. V was clipped by 6 bases and J by 7 bases; unmatched bases: 11. CDR3 in DNA: TGTGCCAGCAGTCTCGGTAGCGGGAGAGGATATACGCAGTATTTT. This translates into CASSLGSGRGYTQYF. Full variable domain (outside the CDR3, taken from reference TRBV14 and TRBJ2-3): EAGVTQFPSHSVIEKGQTVTLRCDPISGHDNLYWYRRVMGKEIKFLLHFVKESKQDESGMPNNRFLAERTGGTYSTLKVQPAELEDSGVYFCASSLGSGRGYTQYFGPGTRLTVL.

This chain joins TRBV30 and TRBJ1-1; D not certain. CDR3 size: 13 residues. Trimming took off 1 base at V and 0 bases at J, with 6 bases between the two ends. Germline-derived CDR1 and CDR2 are GTSNPN and SVGIG (reference sequence). DNA of the CDR3: TGTGCCTGGAGTGCAGCCATGAACACTGAAGCTTTCTTT. This encodes CAWSAAMNTEAFF.

With respect to this clonotype: A much larger clone differs by one base, so this may be a read error. The V gene is TRBV28, the J gene TRBJ1-1; a possible D gene is TRBD1 (6 bases). The CDR3 sequence is 15 residues long. The germline gives CDR1 MDHEN, CDR2 SYDVKM. The germline V and J ends were trimmed by 4 bases and 0 bases, with 12 bases remaining between them. The CDR3 is CASSCRGLMNTEAFF. In nucleotides, the CDR3 is TGTGCCAGCAGTTGCAGGGGCCTAATGAACACTGAAGCTTTCTTT.

The chain joins TRBV20-1 to TRBJ2-3; TRBD2 aligns across 11 bases. Unmatched junction bases numbered 14, after V lost 0 bases and J lost 3 bases. The CDR3 contains 19 residues. Per the germline V gene, CDR1 is DFQATT and CDR2 is SNEGSKA (reference sequence). CDR3 nucleotide sequence: TGCAGTGCTAGAGATGTTGGGCTAGCGGGAGGCCCTCTGACAGATACGCAGTATTTT. Translated: CSARDVGLAGGPLTDTQYF.

At least ten counts were recorded for this clonotype. The chain is built from TRBV4-3 and TRBJ2-7, with TRBD1 identical over 10 bases. This CDR3 has 15 residues. V was pared by 0 bases and J by 2 bases, with 1 base of the junction left unmatched. The germline gives CDR1 LGHNA, CDR2 YSLEER. CDR3 nucleotides: TGCGCCAGCAGCCAAGAAGACAGGGGGCCCTACGAGCAGTACTTC. Encoded protein: CASSQEDRGPYEQYF.